The 11 T cell receptor beta chains given below trace back to one sample, sequenced in a study of TIL therapy for anti-PD-1-resistant metastatic lung cancer. As to time point: pre-treatment sample, taken before nivolumab and TIL therapy. Tumor tissue came from excised metastases, mostly pleural nodules or supraclavicular lymph nodes. This was the immunoSEQ v3 assay. The repertoire was sequenced with immunoSEQ multiplex PCR; TCRdb's copy has only in-frame clones and lacks some. The sample lists approximately 87,000 clones; about 71% were seen once. This sample comprised tumor tissue, obtained at baseline. These receptors were obtained from a person aged 25-80 years with non-small cell lung cancer.

The genes are TRBV11-1 and TRBJ1-1; 8 nucleotides line up with TRBD1. With V trimmed by 6 bases and J by 6 bases, 15 bases remained unmatched. CDR3 length: 16 residues. Germline loops: CDR1 SGHAT, CDR2 FQDESV (reference sequence). Here the CDR3 DNA reads TGTGCCAGCAGACCGGGACAGGACATAGGGGGTCCTGAAGCTTTCTTT. Its translation is CASRPGQDIGGPEAFF.

This clone was observed a few times. The V and J genes are TRBV4-3 and TRBJ2-3; no clear D. The V gene's germline CDR1 is LGHNA and CDR2 YSLEER. Between the trimmed V and J ends, which lost 2 bases and 3 bases, there was a span of 9 bases. There are 14 residues in the CDR3. The CDR3 is CASSQSAVTDTQYF. CDR3 bases: TGCGCCAGCAGCCAATCTGCGGTTACAGATACGCAGTATTTT.

V gene TRBV14 combines with J gene TRBJ1-1; a possible D gene is TRBD1 (5 bases). CDR1 SGHDN and CDR2 FVKESK come from the germline V gene. This CDR3 spans 13 amino acids. Trimming took 4 bases from V and 0 from J, leaving 6 bases between them. CDR3 sequence (DNA): TGTGCCAGCAGCCGGGGGATGAACACTGAAGCTTTCTTT. Encoded protein: CASSRGMNTEAFF.

The chain links TRBV10-2 to TRBJ2-7; 11 bases fit TRBD2. There are 15 residues in the CDR3. Germline trimming cut 7 bases from V and 3 bases from J; bases unmatched to any gene: 8. The germline V gene encodes CDR1 WSHSY and CDR2 SAAADI. CDR3 nucleotide sequence: TGCGCCAGCACGCGGCTCGGGACTAGCGGCTACGAGCAGTACTTC. Its protein product is CASTRLGTSGYEQYF.

This chain connects TRBV2 to TRBJ1-1, with unresolved D. Germline CDR1 SNHLY, CDR2 FYNNEI. This CDR3 region has 13 residues. V lost 3 bases and J 1 base, leaving 6 bases between the germline ends. CDR3 bases: TGTGCCAGCAGTGACAGTCAGAACACTGAAGCTTTCTTT. Encoded protein: CASSDSQNTEAFF.

The V and J genes are TRBV28 and TRBJ2-5, with a tentative D call TRBD2 (6 bases). This CDR3 spans 15 amino acids. V was clipped by 3 bases and J by 5 bases, with 16 bases between them. From germline, CDR1 is MDHEN and CDR2 SYDVKM. In DNA form, the CDR3 reads TGTGCCAGCAGTTTGCTGGACTACCATCGGGAGACCCAGTACTTC. This translates into CASSLLDYHRETQYF.

This clone showed up just a few times. The V call is TRBV4-2, the J call TRBJ2-5; possibly TRBD1 for D (5 bases). This CDR3 region has 14 residues. CDR1 is LGHNA and CDR2 is YNFKEQ in the germline V gene. V was cut by 0 bases and J by 5 bases, with 10 bases left in between. The CDR3, as DNA: TGTGCCAGCAGCCAAGATCAGTGGGGCGAGACCCAGTACTTC. It encodes CASSQDQWGETQYF.

This chain joins TRBV28 and TRBJ1-2; no reliable D call. V lost 4 bases and J lost 4, with 10 bases in between. Germline CDR1 is MDHEN and CDR2 is SYDVKM. CDR3 length: 13 residues. This chain's CDR3 is CASSSGVAYGYTF. CDR3 sequence (DNA): TGTGCCAGCAGTTCCGGGGTGGCCTATGGCTACACCTTC.

This clone was seen more than once but under ten times. The rearrangement joins TRBV5-1 to TRBJ2-3; maybe TRBD2 (6 bases). V was pared by 4 bases and J by 8 bases, with 17 bases between. The CDR3 totals 14 residues. Germline V gives CDR1 SGHRS, CDR2 YFSETQ. The CDR3 protein is CASSGSSESSTQYF. CDR3 nucleotides: TGCGCCAGCAGCGGATCTAGCGAATCTTCTACGCAGTATTTT.

The chain combines TRBV19 with TRBJ1-1; a possible D gene is TRBD1 (5 bases). With 7 bases removed from V and 4 bases from J, the gap between germline ends came to 25 bases. Germline V lookup: CDR1 LNHDA, CDR2 SQIVND (reference sequence). This CDR3 has 17 residues. The CDR3 DNA follows: TGTGCCAGTACCCCGGGGCCCGCCTCCGGGGGAGTCACTGAAGCTTTCTTT. Translated, it gives CASTPGPASGGVTEAFF.

V usage is TRBV7-6 and J usage is TRBJ1-5; TRBD1 aligns across 7 bases. V trimming: 5 bases; J trimming: 7 bases; junction bases outside the gene matches: 11. CDR3 size: 15 residues. Per the germline V gene, CDR1 is SGHVS and CDR2 is FNYEAQ. The DNA of the CDR3 is TGTGCCAGCAGCACGGACCCACAGGGGTTGCAGCCCCAGCATTTT. It translates to CASSTDPQGLQPQHF.